This T cell receptor beta chain was captured by sequencing in a study of T cells in Graves' hyperthyroidism and ophthalmopathy. V was clipped by 3 bases and J by 0 bases, with 11 bases between them. The CDR3 extends over 16 amino acids. Germline V lookup: CDR1 ENHRY, CDR2 SYGVKD. TCR beta CDR3 regions were amplified from RNA transcripts. HTBI primers were employed in a first-round RT-PCR of the TCR CDR3. TCRdb analysed the multiplex PCR reads with MiXCR anew, one entry per CDR3 protein. This sample yields 330,000 or so distinct CDR3 sequences, of which about a sixth are seen a single time; roughly 15% belongs to the top ten. This clonotype was detected many times.

This chain connects TRBV10-3 to TRBJ2-2; possibly TRBD1 or TRBD2 for D (6 bases each). Sample: blood. This TCR came from a woman aged 40 to 50 with Graves' ophthalmopathy. CDR3 sequence (DNA): TGTGCCATCAGTGAAAGGGGGGTTACGAACACCGGGGAGCTGTTTTTT. Residues: CAISERGVTNTGELFF.